What follows are 6 T cell receptor beta chains derived from one specimen sequenced in a study of OX40 agonist ivuxolimab in advanced cancers. The assay was immunoSEQ multiplex PCR, and TCRdb's table has in-frame clones only and misses some. The repertoire has just over 20,000 clones, around nine tenths of them found once; the top ten carry approximately 23%. The sample was CD4+ or CD8+ T cells sorted from blood, taken in a trial of the OX40 agonist ivuxolimab. The receptor source for this set is an adult with an advanced solid tumor such as melanoma, head and neck, liver or kidney cancer.

This chain connects TRBV19 to TRBJ1-5; D gene uncertain. The CDR3 is 17 amino acids. Per germline, CDR1 LNHDA and CDR2 SQIVND (reference sequence). V lost 3 bases and J lost 0, with 15 bases in between. The CDR3 here is CASSMGGRLGSNQPQHF. The DNA for the CDR3 is TGTGCCAGTAGTATGGGAGGGCGTTTAGGTAGCAATCAGCCCCAGCATTTT.

J is TRBJ2-6 and V is TRBV6-4; weak D call: TRBD2 (5 bases). The V and J ends lost 8 bases and 0 bases respectively, with 8 bases between them. The CDR3 extends over 14 amino acids. Germline values: CDR1 MRHNA, CDR2 SNTAGT. CDR3 coding DNA: TGTGCCAGCGGGGAGAGCTCTGGGGCCAACGTCCTGACTTTC. Amino acids: CASGESSGANVLTF.

This clone was observed a single time. The chain carries TRBV6-1 and TRBJ1-1; TRBD1 aligns across 10 bases. This CDR3 contains 14 residues. From germline, CDR1 is MNHNS and CDR2 SASEGT. The V gene end was trimmed by 3 bases and the J gene end by 7 bases; junction bases not matched to a gene: 5. The CDR3 loop reads CASSDPGTGDEAFF. CDR3 DNA: TGTGCCAGCAGTGACCCCGGGACAGGGGATGAAGCTTTCTTT.

The V gene is TRBV10-3, the J gene TRBJ1-4; maybe TRBD1 (6 bases). V shed 3 bases and J shed 4 bases, with 18 bases lying between them. Germline V CDR1 and CDR2: ENHRY, SYGVKD. This CDR3 has 17 amino acids. For the CDR3, the DNA is TGTGCCATCAGTGATTCCCGAGGGGGGAGAGTTAATGAAAAACTGTTTTTT. It yields the protein CAISDSRGGRVNEKLFF.

This chain connects TRBV7-9 to TRBJ1-3; weak D call: TRBD1 (5 bases). CDR1 SEHNR and CDR2 FQNEAQ come from the germline V gene (reference sequence). The CDR3 consists of 16 residues. V lost 3 bases, J lost 0 bases, and 12 bases lay in between. The CDR3 sequence: CASSLEGAHSGNTIYF. The CDR3 region has the DNA TGTGCCAGCAGCTTGGAAGGGGCCCACTCTGGAAACACCATATATTTT.

The V call is TRBV9, the J call TRBJ1-3; the D gene is possibly TRBD1 (5 bases). Trimming cost V 0 bases and J 4 bases, with 11 bases left between them. CDR3 length: 15 amino acids. In germline, CDR1 is SGDLS, CDR2 YYNGEE. Here the CDR3 DNA reads TGTGCCAGCAGCGTAGACACAGGAGGAGGAAACACCATATATTTT. This codes for CASSVDTGGGNTIYF. The full variable domain, rest sourced from reference TRBV9 and TRBJ1-3, is DSGVTQTPKHLITATGQRVTLRCSPRSGDLSVYWYQQSLDQGLQFLIQYYNGEERAKGNILERFSAQQFPDLHSELNLSSLELGDSALYFCASSVDTGGGNTIYFGEGSWLTVV.